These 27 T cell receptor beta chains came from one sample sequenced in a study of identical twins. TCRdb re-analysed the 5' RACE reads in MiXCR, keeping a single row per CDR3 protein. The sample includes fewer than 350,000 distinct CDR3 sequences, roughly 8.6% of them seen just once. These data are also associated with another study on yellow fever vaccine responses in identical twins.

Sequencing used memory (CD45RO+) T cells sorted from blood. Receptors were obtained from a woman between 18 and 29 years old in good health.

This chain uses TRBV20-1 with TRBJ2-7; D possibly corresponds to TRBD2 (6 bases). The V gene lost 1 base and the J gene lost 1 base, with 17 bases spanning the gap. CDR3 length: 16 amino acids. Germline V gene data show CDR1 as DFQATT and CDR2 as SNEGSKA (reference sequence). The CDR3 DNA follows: TGCAGTGCTAGAGGAACCCCGGGACTCGGGTCCTACGAGCAGTACTTC. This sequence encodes CSARGTPGLGSYEQYF.

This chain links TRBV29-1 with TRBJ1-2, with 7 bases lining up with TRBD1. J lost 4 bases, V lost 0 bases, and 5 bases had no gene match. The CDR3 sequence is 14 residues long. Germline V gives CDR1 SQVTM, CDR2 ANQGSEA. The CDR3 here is CSVEDRGQSYGYTF. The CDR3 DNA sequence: TGCAGCGTTGAAGATCGGGGACAGAGCTATGGCTACACCTTC.

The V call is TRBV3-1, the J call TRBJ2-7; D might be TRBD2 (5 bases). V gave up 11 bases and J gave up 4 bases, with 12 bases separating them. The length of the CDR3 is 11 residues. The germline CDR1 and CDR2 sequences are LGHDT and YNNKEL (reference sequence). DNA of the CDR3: TGTGCCGTCAGAGGGTTGTACGAGCAGTACTTC. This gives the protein CAVRGLYEQYF.

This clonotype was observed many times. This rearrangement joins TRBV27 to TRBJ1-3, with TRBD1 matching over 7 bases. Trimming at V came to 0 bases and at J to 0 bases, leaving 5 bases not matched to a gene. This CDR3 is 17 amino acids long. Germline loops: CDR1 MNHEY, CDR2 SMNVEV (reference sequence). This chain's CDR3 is CASSLSPTGNSGNTIYF. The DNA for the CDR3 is TGTGCCAGCAGTTTATCACCGACAGGGAACTCTGGAAACACCATATATTTT.

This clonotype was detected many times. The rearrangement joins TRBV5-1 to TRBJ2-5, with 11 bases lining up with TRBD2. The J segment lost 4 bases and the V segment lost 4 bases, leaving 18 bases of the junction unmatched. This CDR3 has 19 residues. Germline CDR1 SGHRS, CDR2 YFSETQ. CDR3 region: CASSAGGRLAGLGLETQYF. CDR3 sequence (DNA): TGCGCCAGCAGCGCCGGCGGGCGACTAGCGGGACTTGGTTTAGAGACCCAGTACTTC.

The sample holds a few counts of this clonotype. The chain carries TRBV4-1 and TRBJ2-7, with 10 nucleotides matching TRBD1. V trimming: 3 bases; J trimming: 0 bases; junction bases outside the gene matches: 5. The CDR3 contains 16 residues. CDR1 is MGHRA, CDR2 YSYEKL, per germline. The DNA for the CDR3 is TGCGCCAGCAGCCAGCCGGGACAGGGGATCTCCTACGAGCAGTACGTC. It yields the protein CASSQPGQGISYEQYV.

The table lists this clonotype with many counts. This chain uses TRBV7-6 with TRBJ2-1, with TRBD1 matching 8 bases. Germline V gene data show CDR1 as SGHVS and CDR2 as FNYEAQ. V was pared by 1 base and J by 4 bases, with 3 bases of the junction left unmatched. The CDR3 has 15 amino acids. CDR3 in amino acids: CASSLGGQVYNEQFF. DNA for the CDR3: TGTGCCAGCAGCTTAGGGGGACAGGTATACAATGAGCAGTTCTTC. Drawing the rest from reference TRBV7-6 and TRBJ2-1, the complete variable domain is GAGVSQSPRYKVTKRGQDVALRCDPISGHVSLYWYRQALGQGPEFLTYFNYEAQQDKSGLPNDRFSAERPEGSISTLTIQRTEQRDSAMYRCASSLGGQVYNEQFFGPGTRLTVL.

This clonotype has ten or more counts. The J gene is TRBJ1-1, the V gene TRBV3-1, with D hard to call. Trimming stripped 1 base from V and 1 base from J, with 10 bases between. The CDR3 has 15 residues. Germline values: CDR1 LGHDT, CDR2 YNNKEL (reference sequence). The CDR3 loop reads CASSQGGMRNTEAFF. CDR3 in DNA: TGTGCCAGCAGCCAAGGGGGTATGAGGAACACTGAAGCTTTCTTT.

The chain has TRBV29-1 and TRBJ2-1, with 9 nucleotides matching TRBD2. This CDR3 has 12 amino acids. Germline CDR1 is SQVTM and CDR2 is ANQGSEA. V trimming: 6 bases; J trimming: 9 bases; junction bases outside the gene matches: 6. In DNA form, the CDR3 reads TGCAGCGTCCGGACTAGCGTGATTGAGCAGTTCTTC. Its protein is CSVRTSVIEQFF.

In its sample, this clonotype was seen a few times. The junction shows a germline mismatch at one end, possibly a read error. The CDR3 reads CATSESGGNYNEQFF. CDR3 sequence (DNA): TGTGCCACCAGTGAGTCAGGGGGAAACTACAATGAGCAGTTCTTC. This chain joins TRBV10-3 and TRBJ2-1; TRBD1 aligns across 7 bases. This CDR3 has 15 residues. The germline V gene has CDR1 ENHRY and CDR2 SYGVKD.

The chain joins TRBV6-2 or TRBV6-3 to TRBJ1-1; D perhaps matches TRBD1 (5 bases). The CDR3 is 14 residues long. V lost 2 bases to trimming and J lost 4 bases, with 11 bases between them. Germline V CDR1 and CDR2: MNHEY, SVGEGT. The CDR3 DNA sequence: TGTGCCAGCAGTTACCCTCAGACAGTCACTGAAGCTTTCTTT. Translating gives CASSYPQTVTEAFF.

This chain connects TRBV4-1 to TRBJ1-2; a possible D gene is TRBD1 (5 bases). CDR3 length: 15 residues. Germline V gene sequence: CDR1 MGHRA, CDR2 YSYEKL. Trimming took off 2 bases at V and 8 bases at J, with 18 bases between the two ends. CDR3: CASSQKAGPREGYTF. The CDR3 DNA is TGCGCCAGCAGCCAAAAGGCAGGCCCCAGGGAAGGCTACACCTTC.

This chain's CDR3 is CASSLDYGGNEQFF. The CDR3 DNA sequence: TGTGCCAGCAGCTTAGATTATGGGGGCAATGAGCAGTTCTTC. The chain joins TRBV7-9 to TRBJ2-1; D possibly uses TRBD1 or TRBD2 (5 bases each). Germline V lookup: CDR1 SEHNR, CDR2 FQNEAQ (reference sequence). The CDR3 has 14 residues. V shed 1 base and J shed 6 bases, with 10 bases lying between them.

This chain's CDR3 is CASSLEGQGRTEAFF. CDR3 nucleotides: TGCGCCAGCAGCCTCGAGGGACAGGGTCGAACTGAAGCTTTCTTT. The chain joins TRBV5-1 to TRBJ1-1; 9 bases agree with TRBD1. The CDR3 runs 15 residues. Germline V gene data show CDR1 as SGHRS and CDR2 as YFSETQ. V shed 4 bases, J shed 5 bases, and the junction held 9 bases outside the gene matches. The variable domain in full, with the rest retrieved from reference TRBV5-1 and TRBJ1-1, is KAGVTQTPRYLIKTRGQQVTLSCSPISGHRSVSWYQQTPGQGLQFLFEYFSETQRNKGNFPGRFSGRQFSNSRSEMNVSTLELGDSALYLCASSLEGQGRTEAFFGQGTRLTVV.

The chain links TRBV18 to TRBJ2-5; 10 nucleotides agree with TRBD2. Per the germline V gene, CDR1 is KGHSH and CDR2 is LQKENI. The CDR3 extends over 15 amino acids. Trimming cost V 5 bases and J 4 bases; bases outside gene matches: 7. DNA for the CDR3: TGTGCCAGCTCAAAGTCTAGCGGGGGTAGAGAGACCCAGTACTTC. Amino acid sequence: CASSKSSGGRETQYF.

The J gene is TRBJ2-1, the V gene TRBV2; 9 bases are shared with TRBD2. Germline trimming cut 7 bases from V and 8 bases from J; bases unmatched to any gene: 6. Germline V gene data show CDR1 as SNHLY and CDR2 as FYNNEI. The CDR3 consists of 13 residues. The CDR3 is CASNTRGGDEQFF. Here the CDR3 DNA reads TGTGCCAGCAACACGCGGGGGGGCGATGAGCAGTTCTTC.

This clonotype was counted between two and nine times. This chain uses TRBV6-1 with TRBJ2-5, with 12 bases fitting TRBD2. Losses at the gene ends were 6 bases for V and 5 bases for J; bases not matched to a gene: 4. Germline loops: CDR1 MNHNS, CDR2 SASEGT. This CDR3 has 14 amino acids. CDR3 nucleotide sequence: TGTGCCAGCAGCGGACTAGCGGGATCGGAGACCCAGTACTTC. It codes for CASSGLAGSETQYF.

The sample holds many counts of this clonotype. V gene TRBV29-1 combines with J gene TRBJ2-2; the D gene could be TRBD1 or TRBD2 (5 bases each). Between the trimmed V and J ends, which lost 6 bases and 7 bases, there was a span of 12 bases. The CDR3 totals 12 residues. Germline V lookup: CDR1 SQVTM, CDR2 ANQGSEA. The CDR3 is CSVGARVGELFF. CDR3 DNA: TGCAGCGTGGGAGCCAGGGTCGGGGAGCTGTTTTTT.

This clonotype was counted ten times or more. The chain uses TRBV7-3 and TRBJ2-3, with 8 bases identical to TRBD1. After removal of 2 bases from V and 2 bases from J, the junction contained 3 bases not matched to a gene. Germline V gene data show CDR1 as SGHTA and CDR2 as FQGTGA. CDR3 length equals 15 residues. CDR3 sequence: CASSLYRGDTDTQYF. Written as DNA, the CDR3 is TGTGCCAGCAGCTTATACAGGGGGGACACAGATACGCAGTATTTT.

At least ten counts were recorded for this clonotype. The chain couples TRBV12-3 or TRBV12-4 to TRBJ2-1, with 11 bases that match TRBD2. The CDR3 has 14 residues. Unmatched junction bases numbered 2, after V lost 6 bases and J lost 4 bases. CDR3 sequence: CASRRTSGYNEQFF. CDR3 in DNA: TGTGCCAGCAGAAGGACTAGCGGGTACAATGAGCAGTTCTTC.

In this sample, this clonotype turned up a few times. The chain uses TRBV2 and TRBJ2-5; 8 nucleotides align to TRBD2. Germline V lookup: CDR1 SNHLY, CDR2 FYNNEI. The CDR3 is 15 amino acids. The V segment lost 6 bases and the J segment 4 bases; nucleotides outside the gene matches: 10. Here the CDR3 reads CASRGLSGRTETQYF. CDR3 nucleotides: TGTGCCAGCAGAGGTTTAAGCGGGAGAACAGAGACCCAGTACTTC.

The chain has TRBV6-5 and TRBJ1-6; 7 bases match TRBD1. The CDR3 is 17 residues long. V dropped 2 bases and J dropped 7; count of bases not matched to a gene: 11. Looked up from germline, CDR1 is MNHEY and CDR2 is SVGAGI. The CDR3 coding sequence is TGTGCCAGCAGTTACCCCTCGAGACAGGGTCGAAATTCACCCCTCCACTTT. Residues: CASSYPSRQGRNSPLHF.

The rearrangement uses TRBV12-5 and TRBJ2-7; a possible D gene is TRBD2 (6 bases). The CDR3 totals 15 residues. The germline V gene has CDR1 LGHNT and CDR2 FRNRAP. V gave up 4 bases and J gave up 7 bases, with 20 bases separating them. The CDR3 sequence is CASGSKGGTLGEQYF. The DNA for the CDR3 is TGTGCTAGTGGTTCGAAAGGCGGGACTTTGGGAGAGCAGTACTTC.

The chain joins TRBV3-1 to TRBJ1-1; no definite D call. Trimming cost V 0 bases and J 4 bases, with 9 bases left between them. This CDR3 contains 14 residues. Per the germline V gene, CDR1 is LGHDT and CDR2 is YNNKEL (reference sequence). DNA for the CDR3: TGTGCCAGCAGCCAAGAGGTTCGGGGCACTGAAGCTTTCTTT. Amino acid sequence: CASSQEVRGTEAFF.

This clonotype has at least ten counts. CDR3 sequence: CASSRTGGEKLFF. The CDR3 region has the DNA TGCGCCAGCAGCAGGACAGGGGGTGAAAAACTGTTTTTT. This rearrangement joins TRBV4-1 to TRBJ1-4, with TRBD1 matching 10 bases. CDR1 is MGHRA and CDR2 is YSYEKL in the germline V gene. The V gene end was trimmed by 5 bases and the J gene end by 7 bases; junction bases not matched to a gene: 1. The CDR3 length is 13 residues.

CDR3 nucleotides: TGTGCCAGCAGCCAAACAGGGTTTCGGGCTGAAGCTTTCTTT. This codes for CASSQTGFRAEAFF. The gene calls are TRBV14 and TRBJ1-1, with D possibly TRBD1 on 6 matching bases. This CDR3 spans 14 amino acids. V was trimmed by 2 bases and J by 6 bases, leaving 13 bases between them. The germline CDR1 and CDR2 sequences are SGHDN and FVKESK.

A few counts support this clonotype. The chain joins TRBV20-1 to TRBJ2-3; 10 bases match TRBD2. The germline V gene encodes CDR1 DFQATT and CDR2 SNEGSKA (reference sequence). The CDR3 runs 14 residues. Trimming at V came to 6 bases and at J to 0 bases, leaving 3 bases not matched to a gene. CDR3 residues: CSAPTSGSTDTQYF. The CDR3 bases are TGCAGTGCCCCGACTAGCGGGAGCACAGATACGCAGTATTTT.